The sequence of this TCR beta chain was determined in a study of tumor and adjacent non-tumor tissue in lung cancer. Study at large: Patients comprised about a dozen adenocarcinoma, a couple of squamous cell carcinoma and 1 small cell lung cancer. Around 4 million productive TCRbeta reads were obtained per sample on average. Notes on the study in general: In normal lung, the top 100 clones were significantly more dominant than in tumor.

Notes on this clonotype: Its target is unknown.

The template was RNA from unsorted bulk tissue. TCRbeta libraries were built with three rounds of nested PCR, modified from ARM-PCR. TCRdb fed the multiplex PCR reads into MiXCR, producing one record per CDR3 protein. The sample records about 76,000 distinct CDR3 sequences, around 70% being singletons. Trimming cost V 2 bases and J 6 bases, with 19 bases left between them. CDR3 length: 17 amino acids. Germline V gene lookup returns CDR1 SGHVS and CDR2 FQNEAQ. This TCR derives from a woman in her 70s with non-small cell lung cancer. Sequenced material: lung tumor tissue. This chain uses TRBV7-8 with TRBJ1-4; no definite D call. The CDR3 region is CASSLTGAFQVDEKLFF. The CDR3, as DNA: TGTGCCAGCAGCTTAACGGGCGCGTTTCAGGTAGATGAAAAACTGTTTTTT. Full variable domain (outside the CDR3, taken from reference TRBV7-8 and TRBJ1-4): GAGVSQSPRYKVAKRGQDVALRCDPISGHVSLFWYQQALGQGPEFLTYFQNEAQLDKSGLPSDRFFAERPEGSVSTLKIQRTQQEDSAVYLCASSLTGAFQVDEKLFFGSGTQLSVL.